Listed below are T cell receptor beta chains from one sample, sequenced in a study of blood T cell repertoires in COVID-19. Assay used: immunoSEQ multiplex PCR; TCRdb lists only in-frame clones, some missing. The data contain 200,000 to 250,000 clones, about 83% of them singletons. Input material: peripheral blood. Source of these receptors: a man at least 80 years old with acute or convalescent COVID-19. CDR3s include the opening cysteine and the closing phenylalanine or tryptophan. Fields, in order: clone size, J gene, D gene, V gene, CDR3 DNA, CDR3 protein. The D gene is left open where the match is weak. Size values are once, few and many counts, or a class for expanded clones, and some rows have none.

>.|TRBJ1-3|.|TRBV7-2
TGTGCCAGCAGCTTGGACACAGGGACGTGGGGTCGTTACACCATATATTTT
CASSLDTGTWGRYTIYF
>.|TRBJ1-2|.|TRBV10-3
TGTGCCATCAGTGAGGAGGACTTAGCTAACTATGGCTACACCTTC
CAISEEDLANYGYTF
>.|TRBJ2-1|TRBD1|TRBV25-1
TGTGCCAGCAGTGACCTGGCGACAGGGGCCTCGCAGTTCTTC
CASSDLATGASQFF
>.|TRBJ2-5|TRBD2|TRBV28
TGTGCCAGCAGGGGGGGAGGGTTCGAGACCCAGTACTTC
CASRGGGFETQYF
>.|TRBJ2-1|TRBD1|TRBV9
TGTGCCAGCAGCCCCCGGGACAGAACATACAATGAGCAGTTCTTC
CASSPRDRTYNEQFF
>.|TRBJ2-1|.|TRBV5-1
TGCGCCAGCAGCTCCCGCTCCTACAATGAGCAGTTCTTC
CASSSRSYNEQFF
>.|TRBJ1-1|.|TRBV11-3
TGTGCCAGCAGCTTAGAGTCTCGGGCCGGCAGGGTAGGCGTCGCGGCCACTGAAGCTTTCTTT
CASSLESRAGRVGVAATEAFF
>.|TRBJ2-1|TRBD1|TRBV24-1
TGTGCCACCAGTGAAGGACAGGGAAGAGGGGGGCAGTTCTTC
CATSEGQGRGGQFF
>.|TRBJ2-7|TRBD1|TRBV28
TGTGCCAGCAGAAGACGACAGGGAACCTACGAGCAGTACTTC
CASRRRQGTYEQYF
>.|TRBJ1-4|.|TRBV5-1
TGCGCCAGCAGCTTGAGCCTTAATGAAAAACTGTTTTTT
CASSLSLNEKLFF
>.|TRBJ2-2|.|TRBV5-1
TGCGCCAGCAGCTTGGTTGGCATTCCTCTGTCTGGGGAGCTGTTTTTT
CASSLVGIPLSGELFF
>.|TRBJ2-1|.|TRBV27
TGTGCCAGCAGTTCCCCGAGCTCCTACAATGAGCAGTTCTTC
CASSSPSSYNEQFF
>once|TRBJ2-7|TRBD1|TRBV25-1
TGTGCCAGCAGTGCCCCGCCGGGACAGGGGGGCTACGAGCAGTACTTC
CASSAPPGQGGYEQYF
>.|TRBJ2-7|.|TRBV6-2/TRBV6-3
TGTGCCAGCAGTTACTCTAAGGACAGTCCCTACGAGCAGTACTTC
CASSYSKDSPYEQYF
>.|TRBJ2-5|.|TRBV19
TGTGCCAGTAGTATCCCAGCGACGTACTCTACAGGAGAGACCCAGTACTTC
CASSIPATYSTGETQYF
>.|TRBJ1-2|.|TRBV24-1
TGTGCCACCAGTGATTTGCCCACTAACTATGGCTACACCTTC
CATSDLPTNYGYTF
>.|TRBJ2-1|TRBD1|TRBV11-3
TGTGCCAGCAGCTTAGAGTTTGGACAGGGGGTGAATGAGCAGTTCTTC
CASSLEFGQGVNEQFF
>.|TRBJ1-5|.|TRBV19
TGTGCCAGTAGTATCCAGGGGACCAATCAGCCCCAGCATTTT
CASSIQGTNQPQHF
>few|TRBJ2-2|TRBD1|TRBV29-1
TGCAGCGTGAGGACAGGGACACACGGGGAGCTGTTTTTT
CSVRTGTHGELFF
>.|TRBJ1-6|.|TRBV5-6
TGTGCCAGCAGCGGGGGGACTTACAATTCACCCCTCCACTTT
CASSGGTYNSPLHF
>.|TRBJ2-3|TRBD1|TRBV19
TGTGCCAGTAGGGACAGGGGTACAGATACGCAGTATTTT
CASRDRGTDTQYF
>.|TRBJ1-4|TRBD1|TRBV13
TGTGCCAGCAGCTCGGACAGGGACGGGGTCGGGGTTGGGAAACTGTTTTTT
CASSSDRDGVGVGKLFF
>.|TRBJ1-2|.|TRBV5-1
TGCGCCAGCAGCTTGGCAACAGGGCCAAACGGCTACACCTTC
CASSLATGPNGYTF
>.|TRBJ2-7|TRBD1|TRBV6-5
TGTGCCAGCAAGGACAGGTACGAGCAGTACTTC
CASKDRYEQYF